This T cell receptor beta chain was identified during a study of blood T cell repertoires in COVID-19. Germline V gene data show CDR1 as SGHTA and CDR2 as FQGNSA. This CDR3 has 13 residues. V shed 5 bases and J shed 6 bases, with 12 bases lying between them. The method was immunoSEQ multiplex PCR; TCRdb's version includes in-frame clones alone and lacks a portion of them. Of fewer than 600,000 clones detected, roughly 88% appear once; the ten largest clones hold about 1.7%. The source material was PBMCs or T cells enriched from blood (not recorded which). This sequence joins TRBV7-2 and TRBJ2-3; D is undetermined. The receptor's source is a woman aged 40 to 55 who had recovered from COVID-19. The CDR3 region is CASSPRVRDTQYF. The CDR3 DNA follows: TGTGCCAGCAGCCCCCGAGTGCGGGATACGCAGTATTTT. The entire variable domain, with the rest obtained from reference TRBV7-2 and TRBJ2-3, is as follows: GAGVSQSPSNKVTEKGKDVELRCDPISGHTALYWYRQSLGQGLEFLIYFQGNSAPDKSGLPSDRFSAERTGGSVSTLTIQRTQQEDSAVYLCASSPRVRDTQYFGPGTRLTVL.